These 3 T cell receptor beta chains share one sample of origin, sequenced in a study of T cell repertoires in cytomegalovirus infection. No antigens are known for them. TCRdb reanalysed the reads using MiXCR and keeps one entry per CDR3 protein. Of under 300,000 distinct CDR3 sequences in the sample, less than 25% were seen once. The sequencing here drew on cultured PBMCs, taken from culture after CMV antigen stimulation. These receptors originate from a human donor in good health (CMV status not recorded). Some clones in this sample may be carry-over from other donors' samples.

This clonotype was counted between two and nine times. This sequence joins TRBV6-2 or TRBV6-3 and TRBJ1-1; D uncertain. This CDR3 contains 16 residues. The germline V and J ends were trimmed by 2 bases and 4 bases, with 17 bases remaining between them. Germline CDR1 and CDR2: MNHEY and SVGEGT. The CDR3 spells CASSYRETGRSTEAFF. The CDR3 bases are TGTGCCAGCAGTTACCGCGAAACGGGAAGAAGCACTGAAGCTTTCTTT.

The V gene is TRBV6-2 or TRBV6-3, the J gene TRBJ2-7; 7 nucleotides align to TRBD1. Looked up from germline, CDR1 is MNHEY and CDR2 is SVGEGT. The CDR3 runs to 16 residues. Losses at the gene ends were 5 bases for V and 2 bases for J; bases not matched to a gene: 12. The CDR3 here is CASSKRPGQITYEQYF. The CDR3 DNA follows: TGTGCCAGCAGTAAACGACCGGGACAGATAACCTACGAGCAGTACTTC.

This clonotype was observed a handful of times. The genes are TRBV4-1 and TRBJ2-7; 13 positions match TRBD2. This CDR3 is built from 20 residues. The V and J ends lost 0 bases and 2 bases, in that order; junction bases with no gene match: 13. Per the germline V gene, CDR1 is MGHRA and CDR2 is YSYEKL. CDR3 bases: TGCGCCAGCAGCCAAGATAGGGCGGGACTAGCGGGATTAAACCCCTACGAGCAGTACTTC. Its protein is CASSQDRAGLAGLNPYEQYF.